One sample yielded the 24 T cell receptor beta chains listed below, sequenced in a study of tumor-infiltrating lymphocytes in primary liver carcinoma (dated by TCRdb to the late 2010s). Sequencing used an Illumina HiSeq 2500. Starting from 500 to 650 ng total RNA, TCRbeta-specific cDNA was produced by reverse transcription with a constant-region primer and ProtoScript II reverse transcriptase. The TCRbeta libraries were prepared through three rounds of nested multiplex PCR following a slightly modified ARM-PCR procedure. The first two PCR rounds used multiplex TRBV1-TRBV30 forward primers with a Cbeta reverse primer, each for 10 to 11 cycles. TCRdb reanalyzed the raw reads on its own, using fastp at Q25 for trimming and MiXCR for clone calling, and kept in-frame beta chains. Here each entry gathers all rows of one CDR3 protein and keeps the most common genes and DNA. This sample is represented by 150,000 to 200,000 distinct CDR3 sequences; roughly 61% of them were singletons. In total, the top ten clones hold approximately 7% of the sample.

RNA from unsorted whole blood was extracted with TRIzol reagent, and germline DNA was obtained with the DNeasy Blood & Tissue kit. Sequenced input: peripheral blood. The receptors were sampled from a woman aged 55 to 70 with primary liver carcinoma and hepatitis B virus infection.

The chain is built from TRBV11-3 and TRBJ2-1; D is unresolved. The length of the CDR3 is 18 residues. Trimming removed 1 base from V and 3 bases from J, with 19 bases in between. Looked up from germline, CDR1 is SGHNT and CDR2 is YENEEA. This CDR3 reads CASSLAQGRMAGYNEQFF. CDR3 DNA sequence: TGTGCCAGCAGCTTAGCTCAAGGCAGGATGGCCGGCTACAATGAGCAGTTCTTC.

This chain connects TRBV5-4 to TRBJ1-1, with 9 bases matching TRBD1. Per germline, CDR1 SGHNT and CDR2 YYREEE (reference sequence). There are 16 residues in the CDR3. The ends lost 3 bases at V and 3 bases at J; junction bases unmatched: 9. CDR3 bases: TGTGCCAGCAGCTCCGGGTTGACAGGGGGTCACACTGAAGCTTTCTTT. Protein sequence: CASSSGLTGGHTEAFF.

Notes on this clonotype: No conserved phenylalanine or tryptophan is present at the end of the CDR3, so a read error is the likely explanation. V is TRBV10-2 and J is TRBJ2-2; D remains ambiguous. The CDR3 has 13 residues. Germline V lookup: CDR1 WSHSY, CDR2 SAAADI. This CDR3 is CASSDRTTGELFL. The CDR3 DNA reads TGTGCCAGCAGTGACCGTACTACCGGGGAGCTGTTTCTT.

This chain uses TRBV4-1 with TRBJ1-5; D call uncertain. The CDR3 sequence is 15 residues long. Looked up from germline, CDR1 is MGHRA and CDR2 is YSYEKL. The CDR3 DNA reads as TGCTCTAGCAGCCAAGAAAACAAGGGCGGTCAGCCCCAGCATTTT. Its translation is CSSSQENKGGQPQHF.

In its sample, this clonotype is medium-sized (0.01 to 0.1%). The V call is TRBV11-2, the J call TRBJ2-1; D may be TRBD1 (6 bases). This CDR3 has 16 residues. V lost 6 bases, J lost 0 bases, and 15 bases lay in between. Germline CDR1 reads SGHAT; CDR2 reads FQNNGV. CDR3 residues: CASRTGLRGSYNEQFF. CDR3 coding DNA: TGTGCCAGCAGAACAGGGTTGAGAGGCTCCTACAATGAGCAGTTCTTC. The full variable domain, rest sourced from reference TRBV11-2 and TRBJ2-1, is EAGVAQSPRYKIIEKRQSVAFWCNPISGHATLYWYQQILGQGPKLLIQFQNNGVVDDSQLPKDRFSAERLKGVDSTLKIQPAKLEDSAVYLCASRTGLRGSYNEQFFGPGTRLTVL.

A word on this clonotype: A read error may explain this, as a much larger clone is one base away. CDR3 bases: TGCGCCAGCTTTAACGGGGAGACCCAGTACTTC. Encoded protein: CASFNGETQYF. The chain employs TRBV10-1 and TRBJ2-5; D is unclear. The CDR3 runs 11 residues. Germline assignment: CDR1 WNHNN and CDR2 SYGVQD (reference sequence). V dropped 8 bases and J dropped 5 bases, with 9 bases sitting between them.

Here the CDR3 DNA reads TGCAGTGCTAGAATAGCGGGAGGCAGCTCCTACGAGCAGTACTTC. Protein product: CSARIAGGSSYEQYF. This sequence joins TRBV20-1 and TRBJ2-7, with TRBD2 matching 10 bases. The CDR3 loop spans 15 amino acids. V shed 2 bases, J shed 0 bases, and the junction held 4 bases outside the gene matches. CDR1 DFQATT and CDR2 SNEGSKA come from the germline V gene (reference sequence).

This clonotype is labeled medium-sized. The CDR3 is CASRSTGSGPYEQYF. The CDR3 DNA is TGTGCCAGCAGATCCACGGGCAGTGGCCCCTACGAGCAGTACTTC. The V and J genes are TRBV11-2 and TRBJ2-7; D is uncertain. The CDR3 length is 15 residues. The germline gives CDR1 SGHAT, CDR2 FQNNGV. Trimming pared 6 bases from V and 2 bases from J, leaving 17 bases between.

This chain uses TRBV12-3 or TRBV12-4 with TRBJ2-1; 13 positions agree with TRBD2. V lost 6 bases and J lost 4; bases outside the gene matches: 12. CDR3 length equals 18 residues. The CDR3 spells CASSLGTSGITKYNEQFF. The CDR3 DNA reads as TGTGCCAGCAGCCTCGGGACTAGCGGGATTACTAAGTACAATGAGCAGTTCTTC.

About this clonotype: Relative to the germline gene, one junction end is altered; a read error may explain this. The rearrangement joins TRBV11-2 to TRBJ2-3; D unclear. Germline CDR1 is SGHAT and CDR2 is FQNNGV. The CDR3 covers 14 residues. The CDR3 region is CASSLLLGTDTQYF. The DNA for the CDR3 is TGTGCCAGCAGCTTACTCCTCGGCACAGATACACAGTATTTT.

The chain employs TRBV5-5 and TRBJ2-7; the D gene is possibly TRBD2 (6 bases). The CDR3 runs 15 residues. With 7 bases removed from V and 3 bases from J, the gap between germline ends came to 20 bases. In germline, CDR1 is SGHKS, CDR2 YYEKEE (reference sequence). CDR3 sequence: CASGYLSGDNYEQYF. Here the CDR3 DNA reads TGTGCCAGCGGATACCTTAGCGGAGACAACTACGAGCAGTACTTC. Full variable domain (missing parts from reference TRBV5-5 and TRBJ2-7): DAGVTQSPTHLIKTRGQQVTLRCSPISGHKSVSWYQQVLGQGPQFIFQYYEKEERGRGNFPDRFSARQFPNYSSELNVNALLLGDSALYLCASGYLSGDNYEQYFGPGTRLTVT.

This clonotype showed up many times. This chain connects TRBV12-3 or TRBV12-4 to TRBJ1-5; D might be TRBD1 (6 bases). The CDR3 totals 13 residues. Trimming took 6 bases from V and 3 from J, leaving 9 bases between them. Here the CDR3 DNA reads TGTGCCAGCAGAGGACAGTACAATCAGCCCCAGCATTTT. Amino acid sequence: CASRGQYNQPQHF.

Of note for this clonotype: A much larger clonotype is one base distant, so this may be a read error. The chain employs TRBV6-1 and TRBJ1-2, with no clear D. CDR3 length: 15 residues. The germline V gene has CDR1 MNHNS and CDR2 SASEGT. V was pared by 8 bases and J by 6 bases, with 22 bases between. CDR3 nucleotide sequence: TGTGCCAGCTGTGGCGTTTGGATCACCGCCGATGGCTACACCTTC. It codes for CASCGVWITADGYTF.

As to this clonotype: This may stem from a read error, because a much larger clone lies one nucleotide away. This rearrangement joins TRBV12-3 or TRBV12-4 to TRBJ2-3; D is perhaps TRBD1 or TRBD2 (6 bases each). Deletions cut 9 bases from V and 4 bases from J, with 17 bases between. The CDR3 length is 14 residues. The CDR3 region is CARSRGGTADTQYF. CDR3 sequence (DNA): TGTGCCAGATCCCGAGGGGGGACGGCAGATACGCAGTATTTT.

Concerning this clonotype itself: This clone may be a read error of a much larger clone one base away. The conserved phenylalanine or tryptophan is not found at the CDR3 terminus, so this likely reflects a read error. CDR3 DNA: TGCAGCGTCGGTTACGACAGGGGGCGCGAGCAGTACTTA. This gives the protein CSVGYDRGREQYL. The rearrangement joins TRBV29-1 to TRBJ2-7; 10 bases align to TRBD1. Germline V lookup: CDR1 SQVTM, CDR2 ANQGSEA. CDR3 size: 13 residues. V lost 6 bases to trimming and J lost 6 bases; unmatched junction nucleotides: 8.

The sample holds many counts of this clonotype. CDR3 region: CASSGYTEAFF. The CDR3 bases are TGTGCCAGCAGTGGATACACTGAAGCTTTCTTT. V usage is TRBV6-5 and J usage is TRBJ1-1; the D is unclear. The CDR3 is made up of 11 amino acids. Germline V gene sequence: CDR1 MNHEY, CDR2 SVGAGI. The ends were cut back, 5 bases at V and 3 bases at J, with 4 bases in the middle.

This clonotype was detected only a few times. At one boundary the junction diverges from the germline segment, which might be a read error. CDR3 sequence: CTSSLRGAHTGELFF. The CDR3 DNA is TGTACCAGCAGCTTACGCGGGGCTCACACCGGGGAGTTGTTTTTT. This sequence joins TRBV11-2 and TRBJ2-2; D may be TRBD2 (6 bases). This CDR3 contains 15 residues. CDR1 is SGHAT, CDR2 FQNNGV, per germline.

With respect to this clonotype: At one boundary the junction diverges from the germline segment, which might be a read error. The chain carries TRBV6-5 and TRBJ2-7, with D hard to call. The CDR3 runs 13 residues. CDR1 is MNHEY, CDR2 SVGAGI, per germline. CDR3: CVSRSVGRHEQYF. CDR3 bases: TGTGTCAGCAGATCAGTAGGACGACACGAGCAGTACTTC.

The chain links TRBV29-1 to TRBJ2-3; 8 bases match TRBD2. Germline V lookup: CDR1 SQVTM, CDR2 ANQGSEA. CDR3 length equals 16 residues. V lost 6 bases to trimming and J lost 8 bases; unmatched junction nucleotides: 19. For the CDR3, the DNA is TGCAGCGTCCACGAATCCGCGGCGGGAGGTGGTGGTACGCAGTATTTT. This translates into CSVHESAAGGGGTQYF.

This clonotype showed up just a few times. The J gene is TRBJ2-1, the V gene TRBV7-9; a weak D match, TRBD2 (6 bases). This CDR3 spans 13 amino acids. V was trimmed by 10 bases and J by 9 bases, leaving 19 bases between them. CDR1 is SEHNR, CDR2 FQNEAQ, per germline (reference sequence). CDR3 protein: CATKGWGDAEQFF. The CDR3 DNA is TGTGCCACCAAGGGGTGGGGGGACGCTGAGCAGTTCTTC.

In the case of this clonotype: A read error is possible here, since a much larger clone lies one base away. This chain joins TRBV14 and TRBJ2-2; no clear D. Per the germline V gene, CDR1 is SGHDN and CDR2 is FVKESK. The CDR3 has 16 residues. V was shortened by 0 bases and J by 5 bases, with 13 bases between the two germline ends. As DNA, the CDR3 is TGTGCCAGCAGCCAAGATCCAAGGGCGGAAACCGGGGAGCTGTTTTTT. Translation gives CASSQDPRAETGELFF.

This clonotype was counted only a few times. A read error may produce the germline difference seen at one junction end. The rearrangement joins TRBV28 to TRBJ1-2, with 9 bases fitting TRBD1. Germline-derived CDR1 and CDR2 are MDHEN and SYDVKM. The CDR3 runs 16 residues. CDR3 DNA sequence: TGTGCCAGCAGACCACTTCCCGGGACAGGGTACTATAGCTACACCTTC. Its translation: CASRPLPGTGYYSYTF.

On this clonotype: This may stem from a read error, because a much larger clone lies one nucleotide away. The V gene is TRBV4-1, the J gene TRBJ1-6; possible D gene TRBD1, 6 bases. From germline, CDR1 is MGHRA and CDR2 YSYEKL. The CDR3 runs to 14 residues. CDR3 sequence reads: CASNQEGVGSPLHF. As DNA, the CDR3 is TGCGCCAGCAACCAAGAGGGGGTTGGATCACCCCTCCACTTT.

Concerning this clonotype itself: In this CDR3 the conserved last residue, phenylalanine or tryptophan, is missing, so a read error is likely. The DNA is omitted, as the CDR3 cannot be located on it reliably, and the CDR3 follows TCRdb's listing. V usage is TRBV11-1 and J usage is TRBJ1-1; the table calls TRBD1, which could not be checked here. The CDR3 numbers 15 amino acids, ends counted. CDR1 is SGHAT and CDR2 is FQDESV in the germline V gene (reference sequence). CDR3 sequence: CASSPRGSVGTEALV.